These T cell receptor beta chains were read from a single sample in a study of immune evolution from preneoplasia to lung adenocarcinoma. TCRdb's copy holds only in-frame clones and misses some; the assay was immunoSEQ multiplex PCR. The sample holds approximately 9,600 clones, about four fifths seen once. The source material was FFPE minimally invasive lung adenocarcinoma tissue. The source is a person aged 65-85 years with lung adenocarcinoma. Both conserved end residues are part of each CDR3. Fields, in order: CDR3 length, clone size, D gene, J gene, V gene, CDR3 protein, CDR3 DNA. D genes are given only for firm matches. A clone size is listed for some rows: how often the clone was seen (once, few, many), or a class if it is expanded.

len: 13
abundance: NA
d_gene: TRBD1
j_gene: TRBJ1-2
v_gene: TRBV7-3
CDR3aa: CASSSPTGEGYTF
CDR3nt: TGTGCCAGCAGCTCACCGACAGGGGAGGGCTACACCTTC

len: 15
abundance: NA
d_gene: TRBD2
j_gene: TRBJ2-3
v_gene: TRBV28
CDR3aa: CASRSPSGSTDTQYF
CDR3nt: TGTGCCAGCAGATCACCTAGCGGGAGCACAGATACGCAGTATTTT

len: 12
abundance: once
d_gene: NA
j_gene: TRBJ2-7
v_gene: TRBV6-6
CDR3aa: CASSSSSYEQYF
CDR3nt: TGTGCCAGCAGTTCGTCTTCCTACGAGCAGTACTTC

len: 14
abundance: NA
d_gene: NA
j_gene: TRBJ1-6
v_gene: TRBV6-1
CDR3aa: CAISAGPYNSPLHF
CDR3nt: TGTGCCATTTCCGCCGGGCCCTATAATTCACCCCTCCACTTT

len: 14
abundance: NA
d_gene: TRBD2
j_gene: TRBJ2-1
v_gene: TRBV6-1
CDR3aa: CAARSGGAYNEQFF
CDR3nt: TGTGCCGCCCGAAGCGGGGGGGCTTACAATGAGCAGTTCTTC

len: 14
abundance: NA
d_gene: NA
j_gene: TRBJ2-7
v_gene: TRBV11-2
CDR3aa: CASSLEELGHEQYF
CDR3nt: TGTGCCAGCAGCTTAGAAGAATTGGGGCACGAGCAGTACTTC

len: 14
abundance: NA
d_gene: NA
j_gene: TRBJ2-3
v_gene: TRBV6-4
CDR3aa: CASSLEANTDTQYF
CDR3nt: TGTGCCAGCAGCCTGGAAGCAAACACAGATACGCAGTATTTT

len: 14
abundance: NA
d_gene: NA
j_gene: TRBJ2-1
v_gene: TRBV6-4
CDR3aa: CASSVGPGNNEQFF
CDR3nt: TGTGCCAGCAGTGTCGGTCCGGGAAACAATGAGCAGTTCTTC

len: 12
abundance: NA
d_gene: NA
j_gene: TRBJ1-2
v_gene: TRBV28
CDR3aa: CASTDLGYGYTF
CDR3nt: TGTGCCAGCACGGATTTAGGTTATGGCTACACCTTC

len: 17
abundance: NA
d_gene: NA
j_gene: TRBJ1-2
v_gene: TRBV21-1
CDR3aa: CASSKSDVWDRDYGYTF
CDR3nt: TGTGCCAGCAGCAAATCGGATGTATGGGATCGGGACTATGGCTACACCTTC

len: 19
abundance: NA
d_gene: NA
j_gene: TRBJ2-1
v_gene: TRBV5-6
CDR3aa: CASSLRSSGQLNSYNEQFF
CDR3nt: TGTGCCAGCAGCTTGCGGTCCAGCGGACAATTGAACTCCTACAATGAGCAGTTCTTC

len: 14
abundance: NA
d_gene: NA
j_gene: TRBJ2-1
v_gene: TRBV19
CDR3aa: CASNSRRKNNEQFF
CDR3nt: TGTGCCAGTAACTCGCGGAGGAAAAACAATGAGCAGTTCTTC

len: 19
abundance: NA
d_gene: TRBD1
j_gene: TRBJ2-1
v_gene: TRBV10-3
CDR3aa: CAISESGQPVERKSNEQFF
CDR3nt: TGTGCCATCAGTGAGTCGGGACAGCCCGTTGAAAGGAAATCAAATGAGCAGTTCTTC

len: 14
abundance: NA
d_gene: NA
j_gene: TRBJ1-1
v_gene: TRBV6-1
CDR3aa: CASIFSKVNTEAFF
CDR3nt: TGTGCCAGCATTTTTAGTAAGGTGAACACTGAAGCTTTCTTT

len: 14
abundance: NA
d_gene: NA
j_gene: TRBJ1-1
v_gene: TRBV4-3
CDR3aa: CASSPTGRNTEAFF
CDR3nt: TGCGCCAGCAGCCCAACGGGACGGAACACTGAAGCTTTCTTT

len: 13
abundance: NA
d_gene: TRBD1
j_gene: TRBJ2-7
v_gene: TRBV7-2
CDR3aa: CASSSDRWREQYF
CDR3nt: TGTGCCAGCAGCTCGGACAGGTGGCGTGAGCAGTACTTC

len: 13
abundance: NA
d_gene: TRBD2
j_gene: TRBJ2-1
v_gene: TRBV30
CDR3aa: CAWSVGLDNEQFF
CDR3nt: TGTGCCTGGAGTGTAGGACTAGACAATGAGCAGTTCTTC

len: 13
abundance: NA
d_gene: TRBD1
j_gene: TRBJ2-7
v_gene: TRBV6-5
CDR3aa: CASSSTGAYEQYF
CDR3nt: TGTGCCAGCAGCTCAACAGGGGCGTACGAGCAGTACTTC

len: 14
abundance: NA
d_gene: TRBD1
j_gene: TRBJ1-2
v_gene: TRBV19
CDR3aa: CASSVGQAGYGYTF
CDR3nt: TGTGCCAGTAGTGTCGGACAGGCCGGGTATGGCTACACCTTC

len: 10
abundance: few
d_gene: NA
j_gene: TRBJ1-1
v_gene: TRBV20-1
CDR3aa: CSAQLTDAFF
CDR3nt: TGCAGTGCGCAACTCACAGATGCTTTCTTT

len: 21
abundance: once
d_gene: NA
j_gene: TRBJ1-5
v_gene: TRBV21-1
CDR3aa: CASSKKVGGGRHYSGNQPQHF
CDR3nt: TGTGCCAGCAGCAAAAAGGTGGGGGGGGGCCGCCACTATAGTGGCAATCAGCCCCAGCATTTT

len: 15
abundance: NA
d_gene: NA
j_gene: TRBJ2-3
v_gene: TRBV6-6
CDR3aa: CASSPSEGEADTQYF
CDR3nt: TGTGCCAGCAGCCCTAGCGAGGGGGAGGCAGATACGCAGTATTTT

len: 14
abundance: NA
d_gene: TRBD1
j_gene: TRBJ1-3
v_gene: TRBV7-9
CDR3aa: CASRQDRTGNTIYF
CDR3nt: TGTGCCAGCAGACAGGACAGGACTGGAAACACCATATATTTT

len: 13
abundance: NA
d_gene: NA
j_gene: TRBJ2-7
v_gene: TRBV11-2
CDR3aa: CASSFPPPNEQYF
CDR3nt: TGTGCCAGCAGCTTCCCCCCACCCAACGAGCAGTACTTC

len: 14
abundance: NA
d_gene: NA
j_gene: TRBJ1-2
v_gene: TRBV28
CDR3aa: CASSSIAYDYGYTF
CDR3nt: TGTGCCAGCAGTTCGATAGCTTACGACTATGGCTACACCTTC

len: 15
abundance: few
d_gene: NA
j_gene: TRBJ1-3
v_gene: TRBV5-1
CDR3aa: CASSLDVGTGNTIYF
CDR3nt: TGCGCCAGCAGCTTGGATGTGGGGACCGGAAACACCATATATTTT

len: 15
abundance: NA
d_gene: TRBD1
j_gene: TRBJ2-5
v_gene: TRBV28
CDR3aa: CASSPPGQGGETQYF
CDR3nt: TGTGCCAGCAGTCCGCCGGGACAGGGAGGAGAGACCCAGTACTTC

len: 17
abundance: NA
d_gene: TRBD2
j_gene: TRBJ2-1
v_gene: TRBV6-1
CDR3aa: CASSEGAGAPPYNEQFF
CDR3nt: TGTGCCAGCAGTGAAGGGGCGGGAGCTCCCCCCTACAATGAGCAGTTCTTC

len: 17
abundance: NA
d_gene: NA
j_gene: TRBJ1-5
v_gene: TRBV30
CDR3aa: CAWSTGTYVGSNQPQHF
CDR3nt: TGTGCCTGGAGTACCGGGACATACGTTGGTAGCAATCAGCCCCAGCATTTT

len: 16
abundance: NA
d_gene: TRBD1
j_gene: TRBJ2-5
v_gene: TRBV7-8
CDR3aa: CASSNTDRGAKETQYF
CDR3nt: TGTGCCAGCAGCAACACAGACAGGGGAGCTAAAGAGACCCAGTACTTC

len: 13
abundance: NA
d_gene: NA
j_gene: TRBJ2-2
v_gene: TRBV6-1
CDR3aa: CASLTRDTGELFF
CDR3nt: TGTGCCAGCCTTACTAGAGACACCGGGGAGCTGTTTTTT

len: 14
abundance: few
d_gene: TRBD2
j_gene: TRBJ2-5
v_gene: TRBV7-7
CDR3aa: CASSPGTSRQTQYF
CDR3nt: TGTGCTAGCAGCCCCGGGACTAGCAGGCAGACCCAGTACTTC

len: 13
abundance: NA
d_gene: TRBD1
j_gene: TRBJ1-2
v_gene: TRBV19
CDR3aa: CASSGTGDYGYTF
CDR3nt: TGTGCCAGTAGTGGGACAGGGGACTATGGCTACACCTTC

len: 13
abundance: NA
d_gene: NA
j_gene: TRBJ2-2
v_gene: TRBV6-4
CDR3aa: CASSVGDTGELFF
CDR3nt: TGTGCCAGCAGTGTAGGGGACACCGGGGAGCTGTTTTTT

len: 16
abundance: NA
d_gene: NA
j_gene: TRBJ1-2
v_gene: TRBV27
CDR3aa: CASSPGGSNTNYGYTF
CDR3nt: TGTGCCAGCAGTCCCGGGGGGAGTAACACTAACTATGGCTACACCTTC

len: 16
abundance: few
d_gene: TRBD2
j_gene: TRBJ2-1
v_gene: TRBV12-5
CDR3aa: CASGPGTSGIRIEQFF
CDR3nt: TGTGCTAGTGGCCCTGGCACTAGCGGGATTAGAATTGAGCAGTTCTTC

len: 13
abundance: NA
d_gene: TRBD2
j_gene: TRBJ2-1
v_gene: TRBV11-3
CDR3aa: CASSPTSDHEQFF
CDR3nt: TGTGCCAGCAGCCCAACTAGCGACCATGAGCAGTTCTTC

len: 12
abundance: NA
d_gene: TRBD1
j_gene: TRBJ2-7
v_gene: TRBV30
CDR3aa: CAWKDRGYEQYF
CDR3nt: TGTGCCTGGAAAGACAGGGGCTACGAGCAGTACTTC

len: 13
abundance: NA
d_gene: NA
j_gene: TRBJ1-6
v_gene: TRBV19
CDR3aa: CASTGRTNSPLHF
CDR3nt: TGTGCCAGTACGGGAAGGACGAATTCACCCCTCCACTTT

len: 15
abundance: NA
d_gene: NA
j_gene: TRBJ2-2
v_gene: TRBV11-2
CDR3aa: CATGVWGLNTGELFF
CDR3nt: TGTGCCACCGGAGTCTGGGGGTTGAACACCGGGGAGCTGTTTTTT